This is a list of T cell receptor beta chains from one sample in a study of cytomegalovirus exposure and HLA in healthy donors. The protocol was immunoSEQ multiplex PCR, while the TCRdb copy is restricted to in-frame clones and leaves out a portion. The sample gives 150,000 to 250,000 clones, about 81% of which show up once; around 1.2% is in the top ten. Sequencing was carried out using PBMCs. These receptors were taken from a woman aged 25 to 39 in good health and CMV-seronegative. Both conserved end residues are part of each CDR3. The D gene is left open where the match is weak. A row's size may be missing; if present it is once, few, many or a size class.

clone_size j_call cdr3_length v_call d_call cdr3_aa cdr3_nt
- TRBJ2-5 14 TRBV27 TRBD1 CASRETGGKETQYF TGTGCCAGCAGGGAAACAGGGGGGAAAGAGACCCAGTACTTC
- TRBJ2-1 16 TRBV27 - CASSTETGRSYNEQFF TGTGCCAGCAGTACGGAGACAGGCCGCTCCTACAATGAGCAGTTCTTC
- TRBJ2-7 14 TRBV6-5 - CASTPTARGYEQYF TGTGCCAGCACCCCGACGGCCAGAGGTTACGAGCAGTACTTC
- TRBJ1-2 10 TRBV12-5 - CALRGDGYTF TGTGCTTTACGGGGGGACGGCTACACCTTC
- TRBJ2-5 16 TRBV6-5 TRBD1 CASSYSIFRTGGSQYF TGTGCCAGCAGTTACTCGATTTTCAGGACAGGGGGCTCCCAGTACTTC
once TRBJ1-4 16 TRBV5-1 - CASSPQASSLGEKLFF TGCGCCAGCAGCCCACAGGCGTCCTCCTTGGGTGAAAAACTGTTTTTT
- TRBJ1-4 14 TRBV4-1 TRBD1 CASFGGTENEKLFF TGCGCCAGCTTTGGAGGGACAGAAAATGAAAAACTGTTTTTT
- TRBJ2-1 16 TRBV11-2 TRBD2 CASSLDIAGGYNEQFF TGTGCCAGCAGCTTAGATATAGCGGGGGGGTACAATGAGCAGTTCTTC
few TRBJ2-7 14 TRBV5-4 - CASSLDSTTYEQYF TGTGCCAGCAGCCTGGACAGCACGACCTACGAGCAGTACTTC
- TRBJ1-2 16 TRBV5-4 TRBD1 CASSLGFDRGNYGYTF TGTGCCAGCAGCTTAGGCTTCGACAGGGGAAACTATGGCTACACCTTC
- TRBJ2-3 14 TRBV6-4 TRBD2 CASSERGGPDTQYF TGTGCCAGCAGTGAGCGGGGGGGCCCAGATACGCAGTATTTT
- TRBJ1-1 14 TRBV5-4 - CASTRGTSSTEAFF TGTGCCAGCACCCGCGGGACCTCCAGCACTGAAGCTTTCTTT
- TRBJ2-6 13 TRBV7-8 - CASSLPGANVLTF TGTGCCAGCAGCTTACCGGGGGCCAACGTCCTGACTTTC
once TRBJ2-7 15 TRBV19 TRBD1 CASRRPGGAQYEQYF TGTGCCAGTAGGCGACCAGGGGGCGCCCAGTACGAGCAGTACTTC
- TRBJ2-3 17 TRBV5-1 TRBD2 CASSLGASGGFTDTQYF TGCGCCAGCAGCTTGGGTGCTAGCGGGGGGTTCACAGATACGCAGTATTTT
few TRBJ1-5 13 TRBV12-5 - CASGRDNNQPQHF TGTGCTAGTGGCCGGGACAACAATCAGCCCCAGCATTTT
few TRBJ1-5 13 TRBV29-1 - CSVEEDRNQPQHF TGCAGCGTTGAGGAGGACCGCAATCAGCCCCAGCATTTT
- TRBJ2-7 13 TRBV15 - CATSRPQGYEQYF TGTGCCACCAGCAGACCCCAGGGATACGAGCAGTACTTC
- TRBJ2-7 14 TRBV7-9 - CAIVGRQGGYEQYF TGTGCCATCGTGGGCCGACAGGGAGGTTACGAGCAGTACTTC
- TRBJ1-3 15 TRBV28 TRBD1 CASSLQGAGGNTIYF TGTGCCAGCAGCTTACAGGGGGCTGGAGGAAACACCATATATTTT
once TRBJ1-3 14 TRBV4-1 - CASSFPDAGGTIYF TGCGCCAGCAGCTTCCCGGACGCCGGGGGGACCATATATTTT
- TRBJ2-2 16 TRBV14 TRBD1 CASTEQGAPRTGELFF TGTGCCAGCACTGAACAGGGGGCGCCGCGGACCGGGGAGCTGTTTTTT
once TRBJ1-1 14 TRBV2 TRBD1 CASSPGQLNTEAFF TGTGCCAGCAGTCCGGGACAGCTGAACACTGAAGCTTTCTTT
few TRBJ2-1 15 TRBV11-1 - CASSPREVGLNEQFF TGTGCCAGCAGCCCGAGGGAGGTAGGGCTCAATGAGCAGTTCTTC
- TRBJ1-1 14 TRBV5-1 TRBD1 CASKQGAPNTEAFF TGCGCCAGCAAACAGGGGGCTCCGAACACTGAAGCTTTCTTT
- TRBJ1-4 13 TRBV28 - CASSRGGEEKLFF TGTGCCAGCAGTCGGGGGGGTGAGGAAAAACTGTTTTTT
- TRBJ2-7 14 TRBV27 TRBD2 CASSRGLERWEQYF TGTGCCAGCAGTCGCGGACTAGAACGATGGGAGCAGTACTTC
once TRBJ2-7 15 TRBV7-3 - CASSLSRDTSYEQYF TGTGCCAGCAGCTTATCCCGGGACACTTCCTACGAGCAGTACTTC
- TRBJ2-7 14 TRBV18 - CASSPAGQTYEQYF TGTGCCAGCTCACCGGCGGGACAGACCTACGAGCAGTACTTC
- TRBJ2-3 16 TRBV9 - CASSVGGSYSTDTQYF TGTGCCAGCAGCGTTGGGGGCTCCTACAGCACAGATACGCAGTATTTT
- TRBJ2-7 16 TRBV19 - CASSTFFARDTYEQYF TGTGCCAGTAGTACTTTTTTTGCCCGGGACACCTACGAGCAGTACTTC
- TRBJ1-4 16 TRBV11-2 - CASSFPRGIGGEKLFF TGTGCCAGCAGCTTCCCCCGGGGGATTGGCGGTGAAAAACTGTTTTTT
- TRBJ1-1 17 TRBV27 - CASKIWGRGIKNTEAFF TGTGCCAGCAAAATTTGGGGGCGGGGGATTAAGAACACTGAAGCTTTCTTT
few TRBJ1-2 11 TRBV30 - CAWNSGYGYTF TGTGCCTGGAACAGCGGCTATGGCTACACCTTC